These T cell receptor beta chains were read from a single sample in a study of PD-L1 blockade in urothelial cancer. Profiling relied on immunoSEQ multiplex PCR, and the TCRdb table lists in-frame clones only, not all of them. Among over 100,000 clones listed, less than 85% were seen once. The specimen was PBMCs, collected around atezolizumab (anti-PD-L1) treatment. The receptor set was obtained from a middle-aged man with urothelial cancer. Each CDR3 is given without its conserved first and last residue.

TRBV9	TRBJ1-1	ASSVGAEAF
TRBV30	TRBJ2-5	AWSGRQETQY
TRBV28	TRBJ2-5	ASRGLAGGQETQY
TRBV4-1	TRBJ2-5	ASSQTSGRETQY
TRBV5-1	TRBJ1-6	ASSKSDGDSPLH
TRBV7-9	TRBJ1-1	ASSPPGQGSGGTEAF
TRBV19	TRBJ2-2	ASWRHHTGELF
TRBV5-1	TRBJ2-7	ASSSQPSGGSYEQY
TRBV30	TRBJ1-6	AWGSSYNSPLH
TRBV28	TRBJ1-5	ASSKGGRDNQPQH
TRBV19	TRBJ2-7	ASSMGLAGPREQY
TRBV28	TRBJ2-4	ASSRTPEVAKNIQY
TRBV14	TRBJ2-5	ASSQGGKLPETQY
TRBV9	TRBJ2-2	ASSLTGYTGELF
TRBV9	TRBJ1-2	ASSVRTGANYGYT
TRBV5-8	TRBJ2-2	ASSLGGLVGELF
TRBV18	TRBJ2-2	ASSPRLGNTGELF
TRBV7-2	TRBJ2-1	ASSLAPSGQF
TRBV27	TRBJ2-7	ASSPRDRGSYEQY
TRBV5-6	TRBJ1-1	ASSLLTGEVVTEAF
TRBV10-1	TRBJ1-5	ASSDTGTGNQPQH
TRBV21-1	TRBJ2-7	ASSKPGAGYEQY
TRBV9	TRBJ1-4	ASSPRVNEKLF
TRBV25-1	TRBJ2-1	ASREGSSYNEQF
TRBV6-4	TRBJ2-2	ASSPQGTGGELF
TRBV4-2	TRBJ1-1	ASSQDFPSPEVGAF
TRBV5-1	TRBJ1-1	ASSLEGVTEAF
TRBV7-9	TRBJ2-5	ASSPRLAGGETQY
TRBV5-1	TRBJ1-1	ASSSAGWENTEAF
TRBV19	TRBJ1-2	ASSTRQGASNYGYT
TRBV6-1	TRBJ2-7	ASWDYSGRAAEQY
TRBV10-1	TRBJ2-7	ASSESALAQSLTGQY
TRBV11-2	TRBJ2-7	ASRLRDRGTYEQY
TRBV7-8	TRBJ2-7	ASSLVRTGDEQY
TRBV6-5	TRBJ1-2	ASSYSAGAGGYT